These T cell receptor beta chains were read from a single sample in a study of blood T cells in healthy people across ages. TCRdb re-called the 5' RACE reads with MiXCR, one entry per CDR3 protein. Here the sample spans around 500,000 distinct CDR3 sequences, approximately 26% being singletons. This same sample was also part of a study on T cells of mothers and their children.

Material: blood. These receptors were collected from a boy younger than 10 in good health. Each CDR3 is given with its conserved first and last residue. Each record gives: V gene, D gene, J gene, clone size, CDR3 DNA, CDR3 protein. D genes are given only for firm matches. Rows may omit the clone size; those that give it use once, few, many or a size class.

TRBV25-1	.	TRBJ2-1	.	TGTGCCAGCAGTGGACCCGGCGTCGTATACAATGAGCAGTTCTTC	CASSGPGVVYNEQFF
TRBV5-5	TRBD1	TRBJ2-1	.	TGTGCCAGCAGCCCCGGGACAGGCGTCAGAGAGACCCAGTTCTTC	CASSPGTGVRETQFF
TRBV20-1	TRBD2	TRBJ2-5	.	TGCAGTGCAGCCCCTAGCGGGGGAGGGGAGACCCAGTACTTC	CSAAPSGGGETQYF
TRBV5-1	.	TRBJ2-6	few	TGCGCCAGCAGCCCCTGGTGGGAACACAACGTCCTGACTTTC	CASSPWWEHNVLTF
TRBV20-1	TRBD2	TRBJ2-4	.	TGCAGTGTCCGGGAGGCGGCGGGGGATCTAGCCAAAAACATTCAGTACTTC	CSVREAAGDLAKNIQYF
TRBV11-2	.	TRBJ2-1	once	TGTGCCAGTAGCTCCGACACCAGCATTTACAATGAGCAGTTCTTC	CASSSDTSIYNEQFF
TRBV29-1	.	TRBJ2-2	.	TGCAGCGTAGAGCGGAGGGAGACCGGGGAGCTGTTTTTT	CSVERRETGELFF
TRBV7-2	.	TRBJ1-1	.	TGTGCCAGCAGCTTATGGGGGCTGGTCGCTGAAGCTTTCTTT	CASSLWGLVAEAFF
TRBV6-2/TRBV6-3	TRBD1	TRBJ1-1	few	TGTGCCAGCAGTTCGCAGGGGGCAACTGAAGCTTTCTTT	CASSSQGATEAFF
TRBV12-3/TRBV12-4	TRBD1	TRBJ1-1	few	TGTGCCAGCAGTTGGGGGGGGACAGGGAGAACTGAAGCTTTCTTT	CASSWGGTGRTEAFF
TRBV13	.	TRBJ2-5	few	TGTGCCAGCAGTTGGGTCCAAGAGACCCAGTACTTC	CASSWVQETQYF
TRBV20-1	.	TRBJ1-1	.	TGCAGTGCTAGACAGAGGATGAACACTGAAGCTTTCTTT	CSARQRMNTEAFF
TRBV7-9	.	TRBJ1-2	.	TGTGCCAGCAGCGGAGATGGGACTATACCCTATGGCTACACCTTC	CASSGDGTIPYGYTF
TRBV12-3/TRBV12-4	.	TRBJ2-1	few	TGTGCCAGCAGCCCCGGGACTCTTGGTCACAATGAGCAGTTCTTC	CASSPGTLGHNEQFF
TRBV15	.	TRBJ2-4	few	TGTGCCACCAGGTCGGGCTGGAAGATTACCAAAAACATTCAGTACTTC	CATRSGWKITKNIQYF
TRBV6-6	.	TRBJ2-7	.	TGTGCCTGCGCCCAGGGGTCCTACAAGCAGTACTTC	CACAQGSYKQYF
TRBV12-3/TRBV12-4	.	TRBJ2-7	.	TGTGCCTACGGCTACGAGCAGTACTTC	CAYGYEQYF